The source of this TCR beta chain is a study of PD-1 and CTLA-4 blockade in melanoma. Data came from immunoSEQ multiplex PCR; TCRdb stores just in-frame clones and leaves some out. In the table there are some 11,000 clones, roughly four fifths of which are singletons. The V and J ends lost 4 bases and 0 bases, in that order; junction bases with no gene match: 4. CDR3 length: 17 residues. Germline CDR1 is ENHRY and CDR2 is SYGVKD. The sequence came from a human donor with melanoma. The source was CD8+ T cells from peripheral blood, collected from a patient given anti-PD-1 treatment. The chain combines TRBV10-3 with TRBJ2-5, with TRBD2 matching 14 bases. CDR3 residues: CAISVTSGGADQETQYF. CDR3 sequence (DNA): TGTGCCATCAGTGTGACTAGCGGGGGGGCTGACCAAGAGACCCAGTACTTC.